Presented here are 6 T cell receptor beta chains from one specimen sequenced in a study of blood T cells in healthy people across ages. A sample-barcoded 5' primer and a J-beta primer mix were used in a second PCR of about 7 to 12 cycles. TCRdb re-analysed the 5' RACE reads in MiXCR, keeping a single row per CDR3 protein. The repertoire holds roughly 1,700,000 distinct CDR3 sequences, with 28% as singletons. Sequenced: blood. The receptor source for this set is a woman aged 25-40 years in good health.

The chain employs TRBV7-9 and TRBJ2-7; D not certain. Germline CDR1 reads SEHNR; CDR2 reads FQNEAQ (reference sequence). The CDR3 consists of 15 residues. The germline V and J ends were trimmed by 2 bases and 4 bases, with 15 bases remaining between them. CDR3 sequence: CASSLPEKPFYEQYF. The CDR3 DNA sequence: TGTGCCAGCAGCTTACCAGAGAAGCCTTTTTACGAGCAGTACTTC.

In the case of this clonotype: A much bigger clone sits one base away, suggesting this may be a read error. The chain uses TRBV9 and TRBJ2-4, with D perhaps TRBD1 or TRBD2 (5 bases each). CDR3 length equals 16 residues. Deletions cut 0 bases from V and 4 bases from J, with 14 bases between. The germline V gene encodes CDR1 SGDLS and CDR2 YYNGEE. CDR3 DNA sequence: TGTGCCAGCAGCGTAGGGTACAGGAGAGGGAAAAACATTCAGTACTTC. Its translation: CASSVGYRRGKNIQYF.

This sequence joins TRBV20-1 and TRBJ2-2, with D unclear. This CDR3 region has 15 residues. Germline V gene lookup returns CDR1 DFQATT and CDR2 SNEGSKA (reference sequence). The V end was cut by 7 bases, the J end by 4 bases, with 19 bases between. The CDR3 spells CSVQSRAPGTGELFF. The CDR3, as DNA: TGCAGTGTTCAGTCCCGGGCCCCGGGCACCGGGGAGCTGTTTTTT.

This clonotype occurred many times. The V and J genes are TRBV29-1 and TRBJ2-7, with D perhaps matching TRBD2 (5 bases). This CDR3 is built from 13 residues. Germline V gene sequence: CDR1 SQVTM, CDR2 ANQGSEA. V lost 3 bases, J lost 2 bases, and 11 bases lay in between. The CDR3 here is CSVEKDSPYEQYF. For the CDR3, the DNA is TGCAGCGTTGAGAAGGACTCCCCCTACGAGCAGTACTTC.

This clonotype has a handful of counts. A much larger clone is a single base away; this may be a read error. The chain is built from TRBV12-3 or TRBV12-4 and TRBJ2-3; unclear D gene. V was shortened by 2 bases and J by 10 bases, with 13 bases between the two germline ends. CDR3 length: 13 amino acids. CDR3: CASSLLGEDAQYF. In DNA form, the CDR3 reads TGTGCCAGCAGTTTACTAGGAGAGGATGCGCAGTATTTT.

This chain uses TRBV7-2 with TRBJ1-1; maybe TRBD1 (5 bases). V was cut by 5 bases and J by 0 bases, with 13 bases left in between. Germline CDR1 and CDR2: SGHTA and FQGNSA. The CDR3 covers 15 residues. In nucleotides, the CDR3 is TGTGCCAGCAGCCCGGGGTGGGGGGTGAACACTGAAGCTTTCTTT. It translates to CASSPGWGVNTEAFF.